This T cell receptor beta chain comes out of a study of cytomegalovirus exposure and HLA in healthy donors. Study-wide results and limits: The classifier was said to identify cytomegalovirus status with high specificity and sensitivity. Researchers left out some V segments, among them TRBV6-2 and TRBV6-3, as indistinguishable.

Primers for the PCR totalled 60 Vbeta and 13 Jbeta. Sequenced by immunoSEQ multiplex PCR; TCRdb stores in-frame clones only, minus some. This table holds about 92,000 clones. CDR3 length: 14 residues. V lost 4 bases, J lost 3 bases, and 10 bases lay in between. Germline assignment: CDR1 SGHRS and CDR2 YFSETQ. Comment on this clone: Its antigen is not identified.

The chain recombines TRBV5-1 with TRBJ2-2, with D possibly matching TRBD1 (6 bases). The clonotype was recovered from a man aged 45-65 years in good health and CMV-seropositive. Sample: PBMCs. CDR3 sequence reads: CASSPGQHTGELFF. The DNA for the CDR3 is TGCGCCAGCAGCCCAGGACAGCACACCGGGGAGCTGTTTTTT.